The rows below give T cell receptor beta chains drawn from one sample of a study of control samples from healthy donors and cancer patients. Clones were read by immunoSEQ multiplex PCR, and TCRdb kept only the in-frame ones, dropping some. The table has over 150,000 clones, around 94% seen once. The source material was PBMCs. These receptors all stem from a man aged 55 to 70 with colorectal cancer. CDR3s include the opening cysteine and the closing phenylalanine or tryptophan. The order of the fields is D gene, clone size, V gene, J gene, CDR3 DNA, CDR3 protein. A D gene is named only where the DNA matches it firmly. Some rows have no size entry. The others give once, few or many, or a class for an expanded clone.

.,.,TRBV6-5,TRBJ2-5,TGTGCCAGCAGTAGTTCCACCGGGACCCAGTACTTC,CASSSSTGTQYF
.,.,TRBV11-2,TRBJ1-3,TGTGCCAGCAGCCGCACAACAGGGCGCGCTGGAAACACCATATATTTT,CASSRTTGRAGNTIYF
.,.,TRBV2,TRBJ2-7,TGTGCCAGCAGTGAAGCTGGAATCGGGGAAGACGAGCAGTACTTC,CASSEAGIGEDEQYF
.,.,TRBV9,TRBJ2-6,TGTGCCAGCAGCACGAGCTCTGGGGCCAACGTCCTGACTTTC,CASSTSSGANVLTF
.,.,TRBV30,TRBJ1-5,TGTGCCTGGAGTTCAGGGGATGGTCAGCCCCAGCATTTT,CAWSSGDGQPQHF
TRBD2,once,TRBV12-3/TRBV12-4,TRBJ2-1,TGTGCCAGCAGTTTGACGGGGGGTGAGCAGTTCTTC,CASSLTGGEQFF
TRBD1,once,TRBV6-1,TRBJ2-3,TGTGCCAGCAGTGAAGTCAGGGGGGATACGCAGTATTTT,CASSEVRGDTQYF
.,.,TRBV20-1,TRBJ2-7,TGCAGTGCCAGGACACTCTACGAGCAGTACTTC,CSARTLYEQYF
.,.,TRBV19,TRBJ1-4,TGTGCCGGGGAGGGAAGTGAAAAACTGTTTTTT,CAGEGSEKLFF
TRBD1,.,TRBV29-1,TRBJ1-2,TGCAGCGTCGTCAGGGGGAGCTATGGCTACACCTTC,CSVVRGSYGYTF
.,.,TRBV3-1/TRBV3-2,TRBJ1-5,TGTGCCAGCAGCCAAGGGCCCTATAGCAATCAGCCCCAGCATTTT,CASSQGPYSNQPQHF
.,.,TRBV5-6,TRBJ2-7,TGTGCCAGCAGCTTGGCACGGGGGTACGAGCAGTACTTC,CASSLARGYEQYF
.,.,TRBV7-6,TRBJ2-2,TGTGCCAGCAGCCCGCAGGACACCGGGGAGCTGTTTTTT,CASSPQDTGELFF
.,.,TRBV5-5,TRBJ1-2,TGTGCCAGCAGCTTGGGGGCAGGGCCCGACTATGGCTACACCTTC,CASSLGAGPDYGYTF
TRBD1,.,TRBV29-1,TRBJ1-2,TGCAGCGTGGGACAGAACTATGGCTACACCTTC,CSVGQNYGYTF
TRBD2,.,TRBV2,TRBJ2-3,TGTGCCAGCACTATGGGTGGGACTAGTTCCACAGATACGCAGTATTTT,CASTMGGTSSTDTQYF
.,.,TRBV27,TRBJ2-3,TGTGCCAGCAGTTTAAGGGCCCGTAGCACAGATACGCAGTATTTT,CASSLRARSTDTQYF
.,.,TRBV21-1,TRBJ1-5,TGTGCCAGCAGTCCAAGGGGCAATCAGCCCCAGCATTTT,CASSPRGNQPQHF
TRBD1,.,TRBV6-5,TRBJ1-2,TGTGCCAGCAGAGTCGGACAGGGCACTGGTGGCTACACCTTC,CASRVGQGTGGYTF
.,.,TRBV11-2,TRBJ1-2,TGTGCCAGCAGCTTAAAAGAGGCGGAGGGCTACACCTTC,CASSLKEAEGYTF
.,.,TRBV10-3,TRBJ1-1,TGTGCCATCAGTGAGACTCCTATTGGCCAGTCGAGGACTGAAGCTTTCTTT,CAISETPIGQSRTEAFF
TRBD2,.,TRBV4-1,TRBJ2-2,TGCGCCAGCAGCCGGGGCCGTAGCGGGGGTGGGTACACCGGGGAGCTGTTTTTT,CASSRGRSGGGYTGELFF
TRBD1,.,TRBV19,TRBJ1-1,TGTGCCAGTAGATCGACAGGGGGCACTGAAGCTTTCTTT,CASRSTGGTEAFF
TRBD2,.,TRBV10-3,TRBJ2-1,TGTGCCATCCAAACTACGCCCCTAGCGGGGGGCTCGAATGAGCAGTTCTTC,CAIQTTPLAGGSNEQFF
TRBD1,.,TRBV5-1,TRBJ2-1,TGCGCCAGCAGCATACAGGACAGGGGGCTCAATGAGCAGTTCTTC,CASSIQDRGLNEQFF
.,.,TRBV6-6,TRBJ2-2,TGTGCCAGCAGTAGGGAAGGGGGGACCGGGGAGCTGTTTTTT,CASSREGGTGELFF
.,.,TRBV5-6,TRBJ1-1,TGTGCCAGCAGCTTCCCCAGCACTGAAGCTTTCTTT,CASSFPSTEAFF
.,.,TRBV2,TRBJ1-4,TGTGCCAGCAGTATGACAGGACCCAAGGAAAAACTGTTTTTT,CASSMTGPKEKLFF
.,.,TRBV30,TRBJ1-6,TGTGCCTGGAGTTCCTCGGACCGTGTAAATTCACCCCTCCACTTT,CAWSSSDRVNSPLHF
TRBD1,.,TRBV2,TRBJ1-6,TGTGCCAGCAGTGATGGGACAGGGAATTCACCCCTCCACTTT,CASSDGTGNSPLHF
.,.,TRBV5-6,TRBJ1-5,TGTGCCAGCAGCTCACTCCCCATTACAGGAGAATGGAATCAGCCCCAGCATTTT,CASSSLPITGEWNQPQHF
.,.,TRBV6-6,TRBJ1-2,TGTGCCAGCAATCAGGGGAACCTGGCGAGTGGCTACACCTTC,CASNQGNLASGYTF
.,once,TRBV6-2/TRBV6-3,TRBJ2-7,TGTGCCAGCAGTTACAGGTACGAGCAGTACTTC,CASSYRYEQYF
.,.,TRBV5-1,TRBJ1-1,TGCGCCAGCAGCTTAGGACACCTGAACACTGAAGCTTTCTTT,CASSLGHLNTEAFF
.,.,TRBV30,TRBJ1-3,TGTGCCCTGATGGGTTCTGGAAACACCATATATTTT,CALMGSGNTIYF
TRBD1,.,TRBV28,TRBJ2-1,TGTGCCAGCAGTCTACAGGACAGGGTGAATGAGCAGTTCTTC,CASSLQDRVNEQFF
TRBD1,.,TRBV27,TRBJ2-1,TGTGCCAGCAGGAGTCCCGGGACAGGGGTCAATGAGCAGTTCTTC,CASRSPGTGVNEQFF
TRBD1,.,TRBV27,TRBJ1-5,TGTGCCAGCAGTTTTTCCCTAAGTGACAGGGGCAATCAGCCCCAGCATTTT,CASSFSLSDRGNQPQHF
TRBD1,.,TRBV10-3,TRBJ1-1,TGTGCCATCAATGAAGGGGGCGGTGGCACTGAAGCTTTCTTT,CAINEGGGGTEAFF
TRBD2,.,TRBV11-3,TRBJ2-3,TGTGCCAGCAGCTTAGATCTAATGGGGACTAGCGGGCCCAATACGCAGTATTTT,CASSLDLMGTSGPNTQYF
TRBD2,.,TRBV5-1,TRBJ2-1,TGCGCCAGTAGACCGGGACTAGCGGCTATAGTGGAGCAGTTCTTC,CASRPGLAAIVEQFF
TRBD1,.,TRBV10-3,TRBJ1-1,TGTGCCATCAGTGAGTCCCCAGGACAGGGGAGGGCCACTGAAGCTTTCTTT,CAISESPGQGRATEAFF
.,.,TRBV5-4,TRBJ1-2,TGTGCCAGCAGCTTGGCTGGGGGGGCTAACTATGGCTACACCTTC,CASSLAGGANYGYTF
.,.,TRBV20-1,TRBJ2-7,TGCAGTGCTACAACCCTCTACGAGCAGTACTTC,CSATTLYEQYF
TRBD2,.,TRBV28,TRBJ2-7,TGTGCCATAAGCGGGACGGAGTTCTACGAGCAGTACTTC,CAISGTEFYEQYF
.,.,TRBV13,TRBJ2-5,TGTGCCAGCAGCTTGGTCAAAGGGGGACTCCAAGAGACCCAGTACTTC,CASSLVKGGLQETQYF
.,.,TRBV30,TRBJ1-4,TGTGCCTGGAGTGTAAGGGCGCAGGGAGAAAAACTGTTTTTT,CAWSVRAQGEKLFF
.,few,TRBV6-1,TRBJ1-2,TGTGCCAGCAGTGAACGGCCGAGCTATGGCTACACCTTC,CASSERPSYGYTF